A selection of T cell receptor beta chains follows, all from one sample in a study of PD-L1 blockade in urothelial cancer. Data came from immunoSEQ multiplex PCR; TCRdb stores just in-frame clones and leaves some out. The top ten hold 1.6% of the sample, which has about 27,000 clones, roughly 85% seen once. The input for sequencing was PBMCs, taken around atezolizumab (anti-PD-L1) treatment. These receptors were taken from a man in his 70s with urothelial cancer. Each CDR3 is given with its conserved first and last residue. Fields, in order: J gene, V gene, D gene, clone size, CDR3 DNA, CDR3 protein. The D gene is left open where the match is weak. Clone size appears in some rows only: once, few, many, or a class for an expanded clone.

TRBJ1-2 TRBV4-3 TRBD1 few TGCGCCAGCAGCCAAGATTGGAGTGGGACAGGGTATGGCTACACCTTC CASSQDWSGTGYGYTF
TRBJ2-5 TRBV7-9 . . TGTGCCAGCAGTGCGGGACCCGAAGAGACCCAGTACTTC CASSAGPEETQYF
TRBJ1-2 TRBV7-8 TRBD1 . TGTGCCAGCAGCGCGGGACAGCTCTATGGCTACACCTTC CASSAGQLYGYTF
TRBJ2-7 TRBV4-1 TRBD1 few TGCGCCAGCAGCCAACAGGGGGTCTCCTACGAGCAGTACTTC CASSQQGVSYEQYF
TRBJ2-1 TRBV5-6 TRBD2 . TGTGCCAGCAGCTTGACCATTACTAGCGGGAGCGGTAATGAGCAGTTCTTC CASSLTITSGSGNEQFF
TRBJ1-1 TRBV6-1 . . TGTGCCAGCGCGCGAGTTAACACTGAAGCTTTCTTT CASARVNTEAFF
TRBJ1-2 TRBV7-2 TRBD1 . TGTGCCAGCAGCTCCGGGACAGCCTATGGCTACACCTTC CASSSGTAYGYTF
TRBJ2-7 TRBV4-2 TRBD1 . TGTGCCAGCAGCCAAGAGTGGGACAGGGGTCCTTACGAGCAGTACTTC CASSQEWDRGPYEQYF
TRBJ1-1 TRBV7-6 . . TGTGCCAGCAGCCCCCAGGGTTATGACACTGAAGCTTTCTTT CASSPQGYDTEAFF
TRBJ2-1 TRBV28 TRBD1 . TGTGCCAGCAGTTTTAACAGGGGGCCTGGGAATGAGCAGTTCTTC CASSFNRGPGNEQFF
TRBJ2-1 TRBV5-5 . few TGTGCCAGCAGCTTGGTACGATTAGCGGCATACAATGAGCAGTTCTTC CASSLVRLAAYNEQFF
TRBJ2-3 TRBV6-4 . . TGTGCCAGCAGTCGAGGCTCCACAGATACGCAGTATTTT CASSRGSTDTQYF
TRBJ2-7 TRBV5-5 . . TGTGCCAGCAGCTTGGATGTTTTTAACAGGCGGTCCTCCGAGCAGTACTTC CASSLDVFNRRSSEQYF
TRBJ2-2 TRBV5-4 . . TGTGCCAGCAGCCCGGGACTCGCGAACACCGGGGAGCTGTTTTTT CASSPGLANTGELFF
TRBJ2-5 TRBV6-4 TRBD2 . TGTGCCAGCAGGTGGGGGGGGGTCGGAACCCAGTACTTC CASRWGGVGTQYF